The 7 T cell receptor beta chains below were found in one sample sequenced in a study of CD8+ T cells in alopecia areata. Sequencing relied on a cDNA template that was reverse transcribed from extracted RNA. Here immunoSEQ multiplex PCR was the method, and the copy in TCRdb shows in-frame clones only, minus some. The profile shows 110,000 to 150,000 clones, 50% to 65% of them singletons. Described treatment: oral pan-JAK inhibitor, 5-10 mg twice daily. The specimen comprised CD8+ T cells sorted from blood, sampled at week 4, from a patient treated with tofacitinib. These receptors were collected from a human donor with alopecia areata.

This chain connects TRBV27 to TRBJ2-1, with unresolved D. CDR3 size: 14 residues. V was pared by 3 bases and J by 0 bases, with 6 bases between. Germline CDR1 and CDR2: MNHEY and SMNVEV (reference sequence). CDR3 bases: TGTGCCAGCAGTTTCACTGGCTCCTACAATGAGCAGTTCTTC. It specifies CASSFTGSYNEQFF.

The chain is built from TRBV5-6 and TRBJ1-6; D is undetermined. Looked up from germline, CDR1 is SGHDT and CDR2 is YYEEEE. Deletions cut 1 base from V and 13 bases from J, with 12 bases between. This CDR3 spans 13 amino acids. For the CDR3, the DNA is TGTGCCAGCAGCTTGACCGACGGGCGGCCCCTCCACTTT. The encoded protein is CASSLTDGRPLHF.

This clone was picked up a small number of times. The V call is TRBV2, the J call TRBJ2-7; D is undetermined. Trimming removed 3 bases at V and 3 bases at J, with 15 bases between. Germline lookup yields CDR1 SNHLY and CDR2 FYNNEI. There are 15 residues in the CDR3. Here the CDR3 reads CASSERPSPYYEQYF. The CDR3 DNA reads TGTGCCAGCAGTGAGCGGCCGAGCCCTTACTACGAGCAGTACTTC.

The rearrangement joins TRBV4-1 to TRBJ2-7, with 11 bases aligning to TRBD1. The germline CDR1 and CDR2 sequences are MGHRA and YSYEKL. Trimming at V came to 4 bases and at J to 3 bases, leaving 5 bases not matched to a gene. The CDR3 runs to 15 residues. This CDR3 is CASSPFGTGGYEQYF. Written as DNA, the CDR3 is TGCGCCAGCAGCCCCTTTGGGACAGGGGGCTACGAGCAGTACTTC.

The chain couples TRBV27 to TRBJ1-5; TRBD1 aligns across 11 bases. CDR3 length: 14 residues. V dropped 7 bases and J dropped 5; count of bases not matched to a gene: 4. Germline V gives CDR1 MNHEY, CDR2 SMNVEV (reference sequence). DNA of the CDR3: TGTGCCAGCAAACCGGGACAGGGGGATCAGCCCCAGCATTTT. Translated: CASKPGQGDQPQHF.

The genes are TRBV27 and TRBJ2-3; D gene unclear. The CDR3 extends over 13 amino acids. Germline CDR1 reads MNHEY; CDR2 reads SMNVEV (reference sequence). The germline V and J ends were trimmed by 5 bases and 2 bases, with 8 bases remaining between them. This CDR3 reads CASSTEFTDTQYF. The CDR3 nucleotides read TGTGCCAGCAGTACAGAGTTCACAGATACGCAGTATTTT.

This rearrangement joins TRBV6-5 to TRBJ2-7, with D maybe TRBD2 (5 bases). Trimming shortened V by 2 bases and J by 2 bases, and 13 bases separated the two germline ends. This CDR3 comprises 15 residues. Looked up from germline, CDR1 is MNHEY and CDR2 is SVGAGI. This CDR3 is CASSYGSGIAYEQYF. The CDR3 coding sequence is TGTGCCAGCAGTTACGGATCCGGGATAGCCTACGAGCAGTACTTC.